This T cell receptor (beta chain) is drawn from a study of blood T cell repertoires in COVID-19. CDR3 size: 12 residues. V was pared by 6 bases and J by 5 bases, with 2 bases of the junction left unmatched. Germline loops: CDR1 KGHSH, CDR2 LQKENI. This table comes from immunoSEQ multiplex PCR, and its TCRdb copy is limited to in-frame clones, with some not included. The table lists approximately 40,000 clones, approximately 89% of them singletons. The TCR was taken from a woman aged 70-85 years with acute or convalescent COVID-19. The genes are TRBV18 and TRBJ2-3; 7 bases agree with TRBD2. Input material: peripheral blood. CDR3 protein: CASSRGEDTQYF. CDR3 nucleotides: TGTGCCAGCTCTCGGGGGGAAGATACGCAGTATTTT. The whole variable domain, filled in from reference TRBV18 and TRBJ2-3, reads NAGVMQNPRHLVRRRGQEARLRCSPMKGHSHVYWYRQLPEEGLKFMVYLQKENIIDESGMPKERFSAEFPKEGPSILRIQQVVRGDSAAYFCASSRGEDTQYFGPGTRLTVL.